This T cell receptor (beta chain) was observed in a study of blood T cell repertoires in COVID-19. Clones were sequenced by immunoSEQ multiplex PCR, and TCRdb holds only the in-frame ones, with some missing. The profile covers 350,000 to 400,000 clones, with roughly 90% appearing a single time and about 0.83% taken by the ten largest. Germline lookup yields CDR1 MNHEY and CDR2 SVGAGI. Germline trimming cut 6 bases from V and 5 bases from J; bases unmatched to any gene: 4. The CDR3 is 13 residues long. This chain links TRBV6-5 with TRBJ1-1, with 9 bases fitting TRBD1. Sequences were obtained from PBMCs or T cells enriched from blood (not recorded which). This receptor was obtained from a woman aged 40 to 50 who had been exposed to COVID-19. CDR3 sequence: CASRKGQGTEAFF. For the CDR3, the DNA is TGTGCCAGCAGGAAGGGACAGGGTACTGAAGCTTTCTTT.